This T cell receptor beta chain was recorded in a study of T cells in Graves' hyperthyroidism and ophthalmopathy. Turning to the study itself: Peripheral blood was obtained at initial diagnosis, preceding any treatment. Study observations and caveats: Blood also showed most of the thyroid clonotypes that were expanded above 0.001.

Germline lookup yields CDR1 MDHEN and CDR2 SYDVKM. V was clipped by 6 bases and J by 8 bases, with 10 bases between them. This CDR3 has 11 residues. The source material, RNA transcripts, was used to amplify TCR beta CDR3 regions. The HTBI primer set served for first-round RT-PCR of the TCR CDR3. TCRdb passed the multiplex PCR reads through MiXCR, listing each CDR3 protein once. The data show roughly 350,000 distinct CDR3 sequences, with 14% seen just once and about 20% held by the top ten. A note on this clonotype: The antigen remains unidentified.

Specimen: blood. This chain joins TRBV28 and TRBJ1-1; D gene uncertain. The source of this sequence is a woman aged 30 to 39 with Graves' ophthalmopathy. CDR3 in DNA: TGTGCCAGCAGCTCTCCCGGAGAAGCTTTCTTT. Protein sequence: CASSSPGEAFF.